These 30 T cell receptor beta chains were all obtained from the same sample, sequenced in a study of post-analysis software for immune sequencing data (dated by TCRdb to between 2014 and 2017). For these receptors, no antigen is known. What the study reported, not specific to this receptor: A handful of TRBV segments, including TRBV5-6, TRBV5-1 and TRBV20-1, were significantly more frequent in patients than controls.

Receptor amplification or capture employed PCR. Data came from an Illumina HiSeq 2500. Unique molecular identifiers were incorporated into TCR beta cDNA libraries to reduce PCR and sequencing biases. The public reads were reanalyzed by TCRdb: fastp trimming at Q25, MiXCR alignment, in-frame beta chains only. CDR3 protein duplicates are merged, each entry listing the most common genes and DNA. This sample lists around 770,000 distinct CDR3 sequences; around 46% were detected once. Together, the top ten hold around 4.7% of the sample. Sequencing was done on a sample of blood. The receptor set was obtained from a girl aged 5 to 17 with multiple sclerosis.

The V and J genes are TRBV27 and TRBJ2-5; D is uncertain. V was trimmed by 8 bases and J by 1 base, leaving 11 bases between them. The CDR3 extends over 13 amino acids. CDR1 is MNHEY and CDR2 is SMNVEV in the germline V gene (reference sequence). The CDR3 reads CASRTISQETQYF. CDR3 DNA sequence: TGTGCCAGCCGTACGATTTCCCAAGAGACCCAGTACTTC.

The chain joins TRBV10-3 to TRBJ1-2, with D perhaps TRBD1 (5 bases). Between the trimmed V and J ends, which lost 6 bases and 5 bases, there was a span of 16 bases. This CDR3 has 14 amino acids. Germline CDR1 is ENHRY and CDR2 is SYGVKD. In nucleotides, the CDR3 is TGTGCCATCAGGCCGGGGCCCGAAATATATGGCTACACCTTC. Protein product: CAIRPGPEIYGYTF.

This clonotype has more than one count but fewer than ten. J is TRBJ2-3 and V is TRBV5-1; the D gene is possibly TRBD2 (6 bases). Germline values: CDR1 SGHRS, CDR2 YFSETQ. V lost 1 base and J 4 bases, leaving 19 bases between the germline ends. There are 17 residues in the CDR3. The CDR3: CASSLWDLPEGADTQYF. The DNA of the CDR3 is TGCGCCAGCAGCTTGTGGGACCTACCGGAGGGCGCAGATACGCAGTATTTT. The full variable domain, its missing parts supplied by reference TRBV5-1 and TRBJ2-3, is KAGVTQTPRYLIKTRGQQVTLSCSPISGHRSVSWYQQTPGQGLQFLFEYFSETQRNKGNFPGRFSGRQFSNSRSEMNVSTLELGDSALYLCASSLWDLPEGADTQYFGPGTRLTVL.

This clonotype was seen more than once but under ten times. This sequence joins TRBV7-9 and TRBJ1-2; 7 bases are shared with TRBD1. CDR3 length: 16 amino acids. Germline CDR1 and CDR2: SEHNR and FQNEAQ (reference sequence). Germline trimming cut 8 bases from V and 0 bases from J; bases unmatched to any gene: 12. CDR3 amino acids: CASEGGGTAANYGYTF. DNA of the CDR3: TGTGCCAGCGAGGGAGGGGGGACAGCAGCTAACTATGGCTACACCTTC. The variable domain in full, completed from reference TRBV7-9 and TRBJ1-2, reads DTGVSQNPRHKITKRGQNVTFRCDPISEHNRLYWYRQTLGQGPEFLTYFQNEAQLEKSRLLSDRFSAERPKGSFSTLEIQRTEQGDSAMYLCASEGGGTAANYGYTFGSGTRLTVV.

The V and J genes are TRBV6-5 and TRBJ2-7; TRBD2 matches at 11 bases. The end of the DNA aligns better with TRBJ2-5, so the J call may be wrong. Germline values: CDR1 MNHEY, CDR2 SVGAGI. The CDR3 is 16 amino acids. This CDR3 reads CASSYLAGGPGETQYF. As DNA, the CDR3 is TGTGCCAGCAGTTACTTAGCGGGAGGGCCGGGAGAGACCCAGTACTTC.

This clonotype occurred a few times. The chain recombines TRBV6-5 with TRBJ1-2; 9 bases fit TRBD1. CDR1 and CDR2 (germline): MNHEY, SVGAGI. This CDR3 region has 15 residues. V was pared by 5 bases and J by 0 bases, with 4 bases of the junction left unmatched. The CDR3 DNA follows: TGTGCCAGCAGTGGGACAGGGAAAGCTAACTATGGCTACACCTTC. It yields the protein CASSGTGKANYGYTF.

This clonotype came up a few times. The V and J genes are TRBV29-1 and TRBJ2-5; 7 bases fit TRBD2. V was pared by 2 bases and J by 3 bases, with 12 bases of the junction left unmatched. From germline, CDR1 is SQVTM and CDR2 ANQGSEA. The CDR3 is 16 residues long. This CDR3 is CSVELGTGGTKETQYF. The CDR3 DNA is TGCAGCGTTGAATTGGGCACCGGGGGGACCAAAGAGACCCAGTACTTC.

This chain joins TRBV29-1 and TRBJ2-7; D not resolved. CDR1 SQVTM and CDR2 ANQGSEA come from the germline V gene. The CDR3 extends over 13 amino acids. The V end lost 4 bases, the J end lost 2 bases, and 12 bases lay between the germline ends. The CDR3 DNA reads as TGCAGCGTTGTGGCGGAACCAGCCTACGAGCAGTACTTC. This translates into CSVVAEPAYEQYF.

The V call is TRBV12-3 or TRBV12-4, the J call TRBJ2-7; TRBD2 agrees at 9 bases. V gave up 5 bases and J gave up 5 bases; unmatched junction bases: 10. This CDR3 is built from 15 residues. The CDR3 spells CASSPSSGSNHEQYF. Written as DNA, the CDR3 is TGTGCCAGCAGTCCGAGTAGCGGGAGTAACCACGAGCAGTACTTC.

The CDR3 protein is CASSWLQGGGYTF. In nucleotides, the CDR3 is TGTGCCAGCAGCTGGTTGCAGGGAGGCGGCTACACCTTC. The J gene is TRBJ1-2, the V gene TRBV7-9, with D possibly being TRBD1 (5 bases). Germline CDR1 is SEHNR and CDR2 is FQNEAQ (reference sequence). The CDR3 runs to 13 residues. V shed 4 bases and J shed 8 bases, with 14 bases lying between them.

V is TRBV27 and J is TRBJ1-1, with D maybe TRBD1 (5 bases). Germline-derived CDR1 and CDR2 are MNHEY and SMNVEV (reference sequence). Deletions cut 0 bases from V and 7 bases from J, with 15 bases between. The CDR3 consists of 15 residues. For the CDR3, the DNA is TGTGCCAGCAGTTTATCGTTTGGGGTCGGGGGTGAAGCTTTCTTT. Amino acid sequence: CASSLSFGVGGEAFF.

Regarding this clonotype: Germline and junction disagree at one end, which may indicate a read error. This chain connects TRBV6-5 to TRBJ2-1; no firm D call. The CDR3 consists of 16 residues. CDR1 MNHEY and CDR2 SVGAGI come from the germline V gene. The CDR3 DNA is TGTGCCAGCAGCTACTCCCGACGGAGACGCATCAATGAGCAGTTCTTC. Translated, it gives CASSYSRRRRINEQFF.

CDR3 region: CSARSQQGANQPQHF. The CDR3 DNA sequence: TGCAGTGCTAGAAGTCAGCAGGGGGCTAATCAGCCCCAGCATTTT. The chain is built from TRBV20-1 and TRBJ1-5, with TRBD1 identical over 8 bases. J lost 4 bases, V lost 2 bases, and 7 bases had no gene match. There are 15 residues in the CDR3. The germline gives CDR1 DFQATT, CDR2 SNEGSKA (reference sequence).

The chain is built from TRBV15 and TRBJ2-3; either TRBD1 or TRBD2 may supply D (5 bases each). Trimming left V 0 bases short and J 7 bases short, with 8 bases between. Germline V gene sequence: CDR1 LNHNV, CDR2 YYDKDF (reference sequence). This CDR3 is built from 13 residues. The CDR3 sequence is CATSRDEGHTQYF. DNA of the CDR3: TGTGCCACCAGCAGAGATGAGGGACATACGCAGTATTTT. The variable domain in full, with the rest retrieved from reference TRBV15 and TRBJ2-3, is DAMVIQNPRYQVTQFGKPVTLSCSQTLNHNVMYWYQQKSSQAPKLLFHYYDKDFNNEADTPDNFQSRRPNTSFCFLDIRSPGLGDTAMYLCATSRDEGHTQYFGPGTRLTVL.

The V and J genes are TRBV6-5 and TRBJ1-2; D gene ambiguous. CDR1 and CDR2 (germline): MNHEY, SVGAGI. V lost 0 bases and J lost 6, with 11 bases in between. CDR3 length: 14 residues. Here the CDR3 DNA reads TGTGCCAGCAGTTACTCGACACATTCGGATGGCTACACCTTC. This encodes CASSYSTHSDGYTF.

The chain joins TRBV20-1 to TRBJ2-4, with TRBD2 matching 7 bases. Unmatched junction bases numbered 19, after V lost 6 bases and J lost 5 bases. The germline CDR1 and CDR2 sequences are DFQATT and SNEGSKA (reference sequence). The CDR3 contains 17 residues. The CDR3 DNA sequence: TGCAGTGCCGCTGAAATCGCCGGGCCGGCGGGGGAAAACATTCAGTACTTC. Amino acid sequence: CSAAEIAGPAGENIQYF.

The gene calls are TRBV20-1 and TRBJ2-7; 13 nucleotides agree with TRBD2. CDR1 and CDR2 (germline): DFQATT, SNEGSKA (reference sequence). There are 15 residues in the CDR3. V lost 2 bases to trimming and J lost 6 bases; unmatched junction nucleotides: 7. The CDR3 DNA reads as TGCAGTGCTAGACTCACCACTAGCGGGAGGGCCGAGCAGTACTTC. Amino acid sequence: CSARLTTSGRAEQYF.

This clonotype was counted between two and nine times. This sequence joins TRBV14 and TRBJ2-1, with D tentatively TRBD2 (6 bases). The V end was cut by 4 bases, the J end by 4 bases, with 8 bases between. Germline-derived CDR1 and CDR2 are SGHDN and FVKESK. The CDR3 contains 13 residues. The CDR3 sequence: CASSRGVYNEQFF. As DNA, the CDR3 is TGTGCCAGCAGCCGCGGGGTTTACAATGAGCAGTTCTTC.

Worth noting for this clonotype: The junction shows a germline mismatch at one end, possibly a read error. V is TRBV5-1 and J is TRBJ1-2, with D hard to call. Per germline, CDR1 SGHRS and CDR2 YFSETQ. The CDR3 runs 13 residues. The CDR3 DNA sequence: TGCGCCAGCAGCTTGGACTCCGGGGAGAGCTACATCTTC. This translates into CASSLDSGESYIF.

This chain uses TRBV28 with TRBJ1-5; a weak D match, TRBD1 (6 bases). V dropped 4 bases and J dropped 3 bases, with 13 bases sitting between them. The CDR3 is 15 amino acids. Germline V lookup: CDR1 MDHEN, CDR2 SYDVKM. The CDR3: CASSSLQGDNQPQHF. DNA for the CDR3: TGTGCCAGCAGTTCCCTACAGGGAGACAATCAGCCCCAGCATTTT.

This chain joins TRBV4-3 and TRBJ2-4, with D maybe TRBD2 (6 bases). CDR1 is LGHNA, CDR2 YSLEER, per germline. V lost 1 base and J 8 bases, leaving 15 bases between the germline ends. The length of the CDR3 is 15 residues. This CDR3 is CASSQAPGWRDIQYF. The DNA for the CDR3 is TGCGCCAGCAGCCAAGCCCCCGGGTGGAGGGACATTCAGTACTTC.

The genes are TRBV7-3 and TRBJ1-6, with D uncertain. The germline V and J ends were trimmed by 3 bases and 9 bases, with 9 bases remaining between them. The CDR3 loop spans 13 amino acids. Germline V gene data show CDR1 as SGHTA and CDR2 as FQGTGA. CDR3 nucleotides: TGTGCCAGCAGCTTTGGCAGCCGTTCACCCCTCCACTTT. This gives the protein CASSFGSRSPLHF.

The chain joins TRBV7-9 to TRBJ2-5, with 9 bases identical to TRBD2. The CDR3 loop spans 16 amino acids. After removal of 3 bases from V and 4 bases from J, the junction contained 9 bases not matched to a gene. Germline V CDR1 and CDR2: SEHNR, FQNEAQ (reference sequence). CDR3 sequence (DNA): TGTGCCAGCAGCTTTTGGCGGGAGGGCCATCGAGAGACCCAGTACTTC. It codes for CASSFWREGHRETQYF. The full variable domain, its missing parts supplied by reference TRBV7-9 and TRBJ2-5, is DTGVSQNPRHKITKRGQNVTFRCDPISEHNRLYWYRQTLGQGPEFLTYFQNEAQLEKSRLLSDRFSAERPKGSFSTLEIQRTEQGDSAMYLCASSFWREGHRETQYFGPGTRLLVL.

V gene TRBV7-2 combines with J gene TRBJ2-7; 8 bases fit TRBD2. V trimming: 5 bases; J trimming: 0 bases; junction bases outside the gene matches: 9. The CDR3 contains 16 residues. Germline V gives CDR1 SGHTA, CDR2 FQGNSA. In DNA form, the CDR3 reads TGTGCCAGCAGCCTCAAGGAGACTAGCGTCTCCTACGAGCAGTACTTC. Its protein product is CASSLKETSVSYEQYF. The full variable domain, in which reference TRBV7-2 and TRBJ2-7 provide the parts outside the CDR3, is GAGVSQSPSNKVTEKGKDVELRCDPISGHTALYWYRQSLGQGLEFLIYFQGNSAPDKSGLPSDRFSAERTGGSVSTLTIQRTQQEDSAVYLCASSLKETSVSYEQYFGPGTRLTVT.

The V call is TRBV27, the J call TRBJ2-1; D not certain. The V end was cut by 5 bases, the J end by 5 bases, with 19 bases between. Germline lookup yields CDR1 MNHEY and CDR2 SMNVEV (reference sequence). The CDR3 contains 16 residues. In DNA, the CDR3 is TGTGCCAGCAGTCCGATCCCCCTTTTAGCCCACAATGAGCAGTTCTTC. As protein: CASSPIPLLAHNEQFF.

The V gene is TRBV27, the J gene TRBJ2-1; 9 positions match TRBD2. Germline V gene sequence: CDR1 MNHEY, CDR2 SMNVEV (reference sequence). Trimming removed 5 bases from V and 10 bases from J; junction bases left unmatched: 9. The CDR3 spans 14 residues. CDR3 coding DNA: TGTGCCAGCAGTCCGCAGATAGCGGGAGAGGAGCAGTTCTTC. It yields the protein CASSPQIAGEEQFF.

This clonotype was counted a few times. The genes are TRBV5-1 and TRBJ1-2; D possibly corresponds to TRBD1 (5 bases). V dropped 0 bases and J dropped 8 bases, with 11 bases sitting between them. This CDR3 comprises 13 residues. Per the germline V gene, CDR1 is SGHRS and CDR2 is YFSETQ. CDR3 sequence (DNA): TGCGCCAGCAGCTTGGCCGCAGGGAGCGGCTACACCTTC. Protein product: CASSLAAGSGYTF.

This clonotype was observed a handful of times. This sequence joins TRBV28 and TRBJ2-3; TRBD2 might be the D (5 bases). V was shortened by 5 bases and J by 2 bases, with 14 bases between the two germline ends. This CDR3 region has 15 residues. Germline CDR1 MDHEN, CDR2 SYDVKM. The CDR3 loop is CASSPLLGPTDTQYF. As DNA, the CDR3 is TGTGCCAGCAGTCCCTTACTAGGTCCCACAGATACGCAGTATTTT.

The rearrangement links TRBV7-2 to TRBJ1-1; D perhaps matches TRBD1 (5 bases). V lost 5 bases and J lost 1, with 20 bases in between. CDR3 length: 17 residues. Germline V CDR1 and CDR2: SGHTA, FQGNSA. CDR3 coding DNA: TGTGCCAGCAGCCGCGGGAGACCGGGACCTGGGAACACTGAAGCTTTCTTT. Translated: CASSRGRPGPGNTEAFF.

This clonotype was observed a handful of times. CDR3 DNA: TGTGCCAGCAGTCCACCTAGTTGGGATGAGCAGTTCTTC. It yields the protein CASSPPSWDEQFF. The chain couples TRBV12-3 or TRBV12-4 to TRBJ2-1, with D unresolved. The CDR3 loop spans 13 amino acids. The V and J ends lost 5 bases and 8 bases respectively, with 13 bases between them.